This T cell receptor beta chain comes out of a study of T cells after yellow fever vaccination. Germline trimming cut 3 bases from V and 4 bases from J; bases unmatched to any gene: 7. Germline lookup yields CDR1 SEHNR and CDR2 FQNEAQ (reference sequence). This CDR3 contains 16 residues. MiXCR was run by TCRdb on the 5' RACE reads, yielding one entry per CDR3 protein. The table records 300,000 to 350,000 distinct CDR3 sequences, approximately 12% of them present only once. General study findings and limits: Sorted repertoires could include abundant contaminating clonotypes from bulk cells.

In its sample, this clonotype was seen a few times. Its antigen remains unknown. The source was CD4+ T cells sorted from PBMCs, collected 45 days after the yellow fever booster vaccination. V and J are TRBV7-9 and TRBJ1-2, with 11 nucleotides matching TRBD1. This clonotype was sampled from a man in his late teens or twenties who received the YFV17D yellow fever vaccine. In DNA form, the CDR3 reads TGTGCCAGCAGCTTCGAGGGGGACAGGGGGGGCTATGGCTACACCTTC. The encoded protein is CASSFEGDRGGYGYTF. Drawing the rest from reference TRBV7-9 and TRBJ1-2, the complete variable domain is DTGVSQNPRHKITKRGQNVTFRCDPISEHNRLYWYRQTLGQGPEFLTYFQNEAQLEKSRLLSDRFSAERPKGSFSTLEIQRTEQGDSAMYLCASSFEGDRGGYGYTFGSGTRLTVV.